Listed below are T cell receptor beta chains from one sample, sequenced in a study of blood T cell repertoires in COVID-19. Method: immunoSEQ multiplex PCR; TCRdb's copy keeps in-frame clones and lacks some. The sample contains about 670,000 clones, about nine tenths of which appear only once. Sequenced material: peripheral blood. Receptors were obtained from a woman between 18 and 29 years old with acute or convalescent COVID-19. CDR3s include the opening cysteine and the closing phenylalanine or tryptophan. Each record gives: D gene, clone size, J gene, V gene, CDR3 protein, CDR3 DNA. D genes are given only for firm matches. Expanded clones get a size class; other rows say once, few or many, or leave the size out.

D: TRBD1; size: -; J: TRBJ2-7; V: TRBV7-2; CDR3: CASSLLGQGFYEQYF; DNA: TGTGCCAGCAGCTTATTGGGACAGGGGTTCTACGAGCAGTACTTC
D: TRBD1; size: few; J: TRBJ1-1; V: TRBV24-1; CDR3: CATSDINRGQAFF; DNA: TGTGCCACCAGTGATATCAACAGGGGGCAAGCTTTCTTT
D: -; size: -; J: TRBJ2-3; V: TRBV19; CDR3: CASSIAGTSSTDTQYF; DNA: TGTGCCAGTAGTATAGCTGGGACATCTAGCACAGATACGCAGTATTTT
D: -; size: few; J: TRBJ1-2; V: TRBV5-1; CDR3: CASSLEVWGGNGYTF; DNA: TGCGCCAGCAGCTTGGAGGTGTGGGGGGGCAATGGCTACACCTTC
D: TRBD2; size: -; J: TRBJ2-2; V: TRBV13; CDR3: CASSLVLRGTGELFF; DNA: TGTGCCAGCAGCTTAGTCCTGCGGGGGACCGGGGAGCTGTTTTTT
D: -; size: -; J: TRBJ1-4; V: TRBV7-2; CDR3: CASSLAGVNEKLFF; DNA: TGTGCCAGCAGCTTAGCAGGGGTGAATGAAAAACTGTTTTTT
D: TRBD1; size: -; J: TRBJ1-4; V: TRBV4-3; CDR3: CASSQPGQGGGKLFF; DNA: TGCGCCAGCAGCCAGCCGGGACAGGGGGGGGGAAAACTGTTTTTT
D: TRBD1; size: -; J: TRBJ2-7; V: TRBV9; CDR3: CASSVQGAGYEQYF; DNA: TGTGCCAGCAGCGTCCAGGGGGCGGGCTACGAGCAGTACTTC
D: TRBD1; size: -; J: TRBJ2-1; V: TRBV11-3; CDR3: CASSLRTGEGNEQFF; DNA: TGTGCCAGCAGCTTAAGGACAGGGGAAGGCAATGAGCAGTTCTTC
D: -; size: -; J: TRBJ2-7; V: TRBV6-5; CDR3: CASSYGRGQVYEQYF; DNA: TGTGCCAGCAGTTACGGGCGGGGGCAAGTTTACGAGCAGTACTTC
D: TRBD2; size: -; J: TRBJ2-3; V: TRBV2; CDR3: CASSEGRLATDTQYF; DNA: TGTGCCAGCAGTGAAGGGAGACTAGCCACAGATACGCAGTATTTT
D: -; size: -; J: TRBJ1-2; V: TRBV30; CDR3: CAWSVYSGGYTF; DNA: TGTGCCTGGAGTGTGTATTCAGGTGGCTACACCTTC
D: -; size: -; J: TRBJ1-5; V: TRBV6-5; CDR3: CASPGGRDQPQHF; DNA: TGTGCCAGCCCGGGGGGGAGGGACCAGCCCCAGCATTTT
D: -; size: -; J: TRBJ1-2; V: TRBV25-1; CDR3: CASTRGGAQNYGYTF; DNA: TGTGCCAGCACCCGAGGAGGGGCGCAGAACTATGGCTACACCTTC
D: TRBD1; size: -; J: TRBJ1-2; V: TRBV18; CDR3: CASSPRTGTGYTF; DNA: TGTGCCAGCTCACCGAGGACAGGGACCGGCTACACCTTC
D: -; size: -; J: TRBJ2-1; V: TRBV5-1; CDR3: CASSLSEGLPYNEQFF; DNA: TGCGCCAGCAGCTTGTCGGAGGGACTCCCCTACAATGAGCAGTTCTTC
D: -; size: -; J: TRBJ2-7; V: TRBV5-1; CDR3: CATKREEYEQYF; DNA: TGCGCCACCAAGAGGGAGGAATACGAGCAGTACTTC
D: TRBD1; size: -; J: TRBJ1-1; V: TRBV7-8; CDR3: CASSPLLDRVNTEAFF; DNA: TGTGCCAGCAGCCCCCTTCTCGACAGGGTGAACACTGAAGCTTTCTTT
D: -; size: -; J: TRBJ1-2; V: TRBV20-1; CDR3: CSVDSLYGYTF; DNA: TGCAGTGTCGACAGCCTCTATGGCTACACCTTC
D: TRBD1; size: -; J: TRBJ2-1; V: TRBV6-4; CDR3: CASSDATGDYNEQFF; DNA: TGTGCCAGCAGTGACGCGACAGGGGATTACAATGAGCAGTTCTTC
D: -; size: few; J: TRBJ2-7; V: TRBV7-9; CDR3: CASWRAPYEQYF; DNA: TGTGCCAGCTGGAGGGCCCCCTACGAGCAGTACTTC
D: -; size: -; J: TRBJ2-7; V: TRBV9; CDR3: CASSSIAVTYEQYF; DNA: TGTGCCAGCAGCTCAATAGCGGTAACCTACGAGCAGTACTTC
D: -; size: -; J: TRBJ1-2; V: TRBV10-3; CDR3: CAISESKARGRGGYTF; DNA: TGTGCCATCAGTGAGTCGAAGGCCAGGGGACGAGGAGGCTACACCTTC
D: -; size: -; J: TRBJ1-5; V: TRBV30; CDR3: CAWTGDFGNQPQHF; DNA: TGTGCCTGGACGGGGGATTTTGGCAATCAGCCCCAGCATTTT
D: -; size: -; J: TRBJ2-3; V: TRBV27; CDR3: CASSLTPGGRADTQYF; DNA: TGTGCCAGCAGTTTGACGCCAGGGGGGCGCGCAGATACGCAGTATTTT
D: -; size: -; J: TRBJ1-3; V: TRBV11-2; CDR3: CASSAQQGTLSGNTIYF; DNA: TGTGCCAGCAGCGCCCAACAGGGAACCCTTTCTGGAAACACCATATATTTT
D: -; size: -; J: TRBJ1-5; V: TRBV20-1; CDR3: CSASQRVGQPQHF; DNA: TGCAGTGCTAGTCAGCGGGTGGGCCAGCCCCAGCATTTT
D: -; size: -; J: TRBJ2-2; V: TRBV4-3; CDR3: CASSQGQNTGELFF; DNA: TGCGCCAGCAGCCAGGGCCAGAACACCGGGGAGCTGTTTTTT
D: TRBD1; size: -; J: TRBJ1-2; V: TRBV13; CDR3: CASSPEPGQGADGYTF; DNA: TGTGCCAGCAGCCCGGAGCCGGGACAGGGGGCTGATGGCTACACCTTC
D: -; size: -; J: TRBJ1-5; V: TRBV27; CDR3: CASSLFSGGNQPQHF; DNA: TGTGCCAGCAGTTTATTTTCGGGGGGCAACCAGCCCCAGCATTTT
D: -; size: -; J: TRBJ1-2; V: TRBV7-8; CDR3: CASSLGEYGGYTF; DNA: TGTGCCAGCAGCTTAGGAGAGTATGGTGGCTACACCTTC
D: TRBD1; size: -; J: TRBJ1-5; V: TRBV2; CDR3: CASSEGQGWQPQHF; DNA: TGTGCCAGCAGTGAAGGACAGGGGTGGCAGCCCCAGCATTTT
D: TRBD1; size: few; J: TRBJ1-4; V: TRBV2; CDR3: CASRGGQGAKKLFF; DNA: TGTGCCAGCAGAGGGGGACAGGGGGCAAAAAAACTGTTTTTT
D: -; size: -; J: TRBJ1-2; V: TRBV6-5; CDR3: CASSSPRVGQAYGYTF; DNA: TGTGCCAGCAGTTCTCCGCGCGTGGGGCAGGCCTATGGCTACACCTTC
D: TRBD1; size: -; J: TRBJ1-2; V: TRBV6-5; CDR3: CASSPTGGGYTF; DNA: TGTGCCAGCAGTCCTACAGGGGGCGGCTACACCTTC
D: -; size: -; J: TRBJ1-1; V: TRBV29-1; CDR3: CSATNRVGEGAFF; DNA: TGCAGCGCAACAAACAGGGTAGGAGAAGGAGCTTTCTTT
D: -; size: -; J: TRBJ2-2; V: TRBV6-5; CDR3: CASTKGRDTGELFF; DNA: TGTGCCAGTACAAAGGGGCGAGACACCGGGGAGCTGTTTTTT
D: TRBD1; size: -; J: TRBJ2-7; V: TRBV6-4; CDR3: CASSDPRDRFYEQYF; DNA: TGTGCCAGCAGTGACCCGAGGGACAGATTTTACGAGCAGTACTTC
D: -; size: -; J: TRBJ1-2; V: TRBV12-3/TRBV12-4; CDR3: CASRPTGAHGYTF; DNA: TGTGCCAGCAGGCCGACAGGAGCTCATGGCTACACCTTC
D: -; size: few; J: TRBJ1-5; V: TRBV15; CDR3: CATSRDLGGRQPQHF; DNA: TGTGCCACCAGCAGAGATCTGGGGGGGCGGCAGCCCCAGCATTTT
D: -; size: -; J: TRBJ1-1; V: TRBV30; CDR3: CAWTGQYSEAFF; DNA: TGTGCCTGGACGGGACAATATTCTGAAGCTTTCTTT
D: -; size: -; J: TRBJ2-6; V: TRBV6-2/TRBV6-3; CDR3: CASSADSPGANVLTF; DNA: TGTGCCAGCAGTGCCGACAGCCCTGGGGCCAACGTCCTGACTTTC
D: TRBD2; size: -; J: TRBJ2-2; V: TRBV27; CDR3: CASSPTSGVPGELFF; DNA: TGTGCCAGCAGCCCGACTAGCGGGGTCCCCGGGGAGCTGTTTTTT
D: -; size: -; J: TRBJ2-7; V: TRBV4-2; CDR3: CASSQDPASQGEQYF; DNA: TGTGCCAGCAGCCAAGATCCCGCTAGTCAGGGCGAGCAGTACTTC
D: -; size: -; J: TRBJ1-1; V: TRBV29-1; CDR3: CSVQKTREGTEAFF; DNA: TGCAGCGTCCAAAAGACCCGGGAGGGCACTGAAGCTTTCTTT
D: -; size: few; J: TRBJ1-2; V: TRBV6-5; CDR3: CASSYGGGGYYGYTF; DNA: TGTGCCAGCAGTTACGGTGGCGGCGGCTACTATGGCTACACCTTC
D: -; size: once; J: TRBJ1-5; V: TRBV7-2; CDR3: CASSPRGQPQHF; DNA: TGTGCCAGCAGCCCTCGGGGTCAGCCCCAGCATTTT
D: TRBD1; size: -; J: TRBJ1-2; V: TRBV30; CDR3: CAWSPGTGSHYGYTF; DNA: TGTGCCTGGAGTCCCGGGACAGGAAGCCACTATGGCTACACCTTC
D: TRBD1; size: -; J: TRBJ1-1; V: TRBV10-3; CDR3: CAIRGQGVETEAFF; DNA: TGTGCCATCAGGGGACAGGGCGTTGAAACTGAAGCTTTCTTT
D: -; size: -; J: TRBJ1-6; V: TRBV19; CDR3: CASSPQGGNSPLHF; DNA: TGTGCCAGTAGTCCACAGGGTGGTAATTCACCCCTCCACTTT
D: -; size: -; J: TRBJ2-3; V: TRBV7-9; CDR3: CASSLEVPGHVVRDTQYF; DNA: TGTGCCAGCAGCTTAGAGGTCCCGGGACACGTAGTTCGGGATACGCAGTATTTT
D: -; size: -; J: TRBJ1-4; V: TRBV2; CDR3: CASSGSREKLFF; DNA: TGTGCCAGCAGTGGTTCTCGGGAAAAACTGTTTTTT
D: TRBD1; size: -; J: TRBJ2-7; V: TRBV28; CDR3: CASSLGDRTSYEQYF; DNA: TGTGCCAGCAGTTTAGGGGACAGGACCTCCTACGAGCAGTACTTC
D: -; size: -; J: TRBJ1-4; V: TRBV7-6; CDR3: CASSLLSVEKLFF; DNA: TGTGCCAGCAGCTTATTGTCTGTTGAAAAACTGTTTTTT